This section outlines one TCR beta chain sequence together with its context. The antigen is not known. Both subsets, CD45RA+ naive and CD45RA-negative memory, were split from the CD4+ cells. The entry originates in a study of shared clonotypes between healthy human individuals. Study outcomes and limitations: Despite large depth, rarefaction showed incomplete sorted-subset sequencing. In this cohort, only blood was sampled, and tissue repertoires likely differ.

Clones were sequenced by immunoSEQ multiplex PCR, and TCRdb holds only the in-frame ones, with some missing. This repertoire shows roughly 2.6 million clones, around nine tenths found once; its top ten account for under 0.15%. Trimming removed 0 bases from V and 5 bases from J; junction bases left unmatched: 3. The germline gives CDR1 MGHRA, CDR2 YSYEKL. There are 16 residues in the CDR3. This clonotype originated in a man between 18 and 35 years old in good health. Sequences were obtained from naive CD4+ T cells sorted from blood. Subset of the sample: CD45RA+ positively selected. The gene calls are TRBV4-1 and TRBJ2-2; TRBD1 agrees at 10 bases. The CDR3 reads CASSQEGQGLTGELFF. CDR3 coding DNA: TGCGCCAGCAGCCAAGAGGGACAGGGGTTGACCGGGGAGCTGTTTTTT.